Listed here are 3 T cell receptor beta chains from one sample, sequenced in a study of PD-1 blockade in classical Hodgkin lymphoma (dated by TCRdb to about 2020). Libraries were made using the immunoSEQ multiplex PCR assay. The source is immuneACCESS, and TCRdb retained only in-frame sequences with V and J called. Part of the clones is not carried over; for the studies checked, unresolved V genes explain less than half of this, and the remainder is unexplained. The sample table shows 43,000 or so clones, and roughly 90% are seen once. The leading ten clones occupy roughly 9.7% of the sample. The time point label for this specimen denotes: cycle 1 day 1 (C1D1), immediately before nivolumab initiation. All trial patients had relapsed after autologous stem cell transplantation, with cohorts A, B and C differing in prior brentuximab vedotin exposure. The material was peripheral blood mononuclear cells (PBMCs), obtained at baseline. These receptor sequences come from a human donor with classical Hodgkin lymphoma.

This sequence joins TRBV21-1 and TRBJ1-2; no check of the table's D call, TRBD1, against the DNA was made. TRBV21-1 is tagged as a pseudogene. The CDR3 runs 13 residues. This chain's CDR3 is CASSKGQDYGYTF. DNA for the CDR3: TGTGCCAGCAGCAAAGGACAGGACTATGGCTACACCTTC.

This sequence joins TRBV10-1 and TRBJ2-3; no clear D gene. The V and J ends lost 0 bases and 9 bases respectively, with 7 bases between them. The germline V gene has CDR1 WNHNN and CDR2 SYGVQD (reference sequence). The CDR3 has 12 residues. The CDR3 reads CASSESRRTQYF. The CDR3 DNA is TGCGCCAGCAGTGAGTCAAGGCGGACGCAGTATTTT.

The chain recombines TRBV11-2 with TRBJ2-7, with D perhaps TRBD1 (6 bases). The CDR3 length is 14 residues. V was cut by 5 bases and J by 2 bases, with 13 bases left in between. Germline loops: CDR1 SGHAT, CDR2 FQNNGV. The CDR3 region has the DNA TGTGCCAGCAGCCCAGGGGCAGGGGCCTACGAGCAGTACTTC. Protein: CASSPGAGAYEQYF.